Below are 27 T cell receptor beta chains sequenced from a single sample in a study of regulatory T cells in long-lasting Graves disease (dated by TCRdb to the early 2020s). Libraries came from multiplex PCR. The sequencing machine was an Illumina HiSeq 4000. TCR beta libraries were built with iRepertoire HTBI primers and Arm-PCR amplification of CDR3 regions. The public reads were reanalyzed by TCRdb: fastp trimming at Q25, MiXCR alignment, in-frame beta chains only. Rows with one shared CDR3 protein collapse into an entry with the most common genes and DNA. Across this sample there are fewer than 350,000 distinct CDR3 sequences, with 15% to 20% seen only once. The ten biggest clones cover about 38% of the sample. The intended sense of this specimen's time point label: newly diagnosed GD, antithyroid drugs for less than 3 months. For both TCR sequencing and RNA sequencing, RNA was extracted from PBMCs using TRIzol.

The sequenced sample was peripheral blood mononuclear cells (PBMCs), obtained at new diagnosis, from a patient treated with antithyroid drugs. The source is a female donor with Graves disease.

As to this clonotype: A much larger clone lies a single base off, so this may be a read error. This rearrangement joins TRBV28 to TRBJ2-1, with D maybe TRBD2 (5 bases). Deletions cut 7 bases from V and 4 bases from J, with 17 bases between. This CDR3 region has 15 residues. Germline V CDR1 and CDR2: MDHEN, SYDVKM. CDR3 protein: CASTNHPRGYNEQFF. The CDR3 nucleotides are TGTGCCAGCACTAACCACCCTCGGGGTTACAATGAGCAGTTCTTC.

This clonotype was picked up many times. This rearrangement joins TRBV30 to TRBJ1-6, with a possible D match to TRBD1 (6 bases). The germline V gene has CDR1 GTSNPN and CDR2 SVGIG (reference sequence). The CDR3 is 14 amino acids. Trimming removed 0 bases at V and 10 bases at J, with 13 bases between. The CDR3 protein is CAWSVGQGSSPLHF. The CDR3 region has the DNA TGTGCCTGGAGTGTAGGGCAGGGGAGCTCACCCCTCCACTTT.

This clonotype was seen many times. The J gene is TRBJ2-7, the V gene TRBV2, with 10 bases matching TRBD1. The length of the CDR3 is 12 residues. The trim removed 8 bases at V and 4 bases at J, leaving 2 bases unmatched. The germline V gene encodes CDR1 SNHLY and CDR2 FYNNEI. CDR3 amino acids: CASGDRGYEQYF. CDR3 DNA sequence: TGTGCCAGCGGGGACAGGGGTTACGAGCAGTACTTC.

This chain connects TRBV19 to TRBJ2-7, with D tentatively TRBD2 (6 bases). The CDR3 runs to 15 residues. From germline, CDR1 is LNHDA and CDR2 SQIVND (reference sequence). Trimming cost V 3 bases and J 2 bases, with 14 bases left between them. The CDR3 DNA follows: TGTGCCAGTAGTATCACCCTCGGGGGAGCCTACGAGCAGTACTTC. Its protein is CASSITLGGAYEQYF.

This clonotype was seen more than once but under ten times. The chain uses TRBV27 and TRBJ1-1, with 9 bases fitting TRBD1. Germline V gene data show CDR1 as MNHEY and CDR2 as SMNVEV (reference sequence). The length of the CDR3 is 16 residues. V trimming: 5 bases; J trimming: 6 bases; junction bases outside the gene matches: 13. The CDR3: CASSASGTGSGAEAFF. CDR3 DNA sequence: TGTGCCAGCAGTGCCTCCGGGACAGGGAGCGGGGCTGAAGCTTTCTTT.

The genes are TRBV28 and TRBJ1-5, with TRBD1 as a possible D gene (5 bases). The length of the CDR3 is 16 residues. Germline V gives CDR1 MDHEN, CDR2 SYDVKM. The ends were cut back, 2 bases at V and 2 bases at J, with 13 bases in the middle. The CDR3 spells CASSLASRQCNQPQHF. CDR3 nucleotide sequence: TGTGCCAGCAGTTTAGCTTCCCGACAGTGCAATCAGCCCCAGCATTTT.

This clonotype has a count of ten or more. This chain uses TRBV4-1 with TRBJ2-3, with no clear D. V dropped 3 bases and J dropped 14 bases, with 24 bases sitting between them. In germline, CDR1 is MGHRA, CDR2 YSYEKL. The CDR3 consists of 15 residues. CDR3 protein: CASSQPHENSVCLYF. The CDR3 coding sequence is TGCGCCAGCAGCCAGCCGCACGAAAACTCAGTCTGCTTGTATTTT.

This clonotype was seen at least ten times. V is TRBV6-1 and J is TRBJ1-5; 8 bases match TRBD1. J was trimmed by 0 bases and V by 6 bases; bases with no gene match: 13. CDR1 and CDR2 from the germline V gene are MNHNS and SASEGT. The CDR3 is made up of 18 amino acids. The CDR3 DNA reads TGTGCCAGCAGCACCGGAGGGACAGGAATCTATAGCAATCAGCCCCAGCATTTT. Its translation is CASSTGGTGIYSNQPQHF.

The chain has TRBV30 and TRBJ2-2, with no clear D. The CDR3 has 15 amino acids. V lost 2 bases and J 1 base, leaving 11 bases between the germline ends. Germline lookup yields CDR1 GTSNPN and CDR2 SVGIG (reference sequence). The CDR3 sequence is CAWSPGRRNTGELFF. The CDR3 DNA follows: TGTGCCTGGAGTCCCGGACGTAGGAACACCGGGGAGCTGTTTTTT.

This clonotype was detected ten times or more. The J gene is TRBJ2-1, the V gene TRBV2; 13 positions agree with TRBD2. Germline V gene data show CDR1 as SNHLY and CDR2 as FYNNEI. This CDR3 has 15 amino acids. J lost 9 bases, V lost 5 bases, and 7 bases had no gene match. CDR3 sequence: CASSTSGRAEGEQFF. The CDR3 region has the DNA TGTGCCAGCAGTACTAGCGGGAGGGCCGAGGGTGAGCAGTTCTTC.

Only a few counts were recorded for this clonotype. The chain joins TRBV12-3 or TRBV12-4 to TRBJ1-5; the D gene is possibly TRBD1 (6 bases). V lost 8 bases and J lost 0, with 8 bases in between. This CDR3 spans 13 amino acids. CDR3 loop: CASGTRSNQPQHF. For the CDR3, the DNA is TGTGCCAGCGGGACACGTAGCAATCAGCCCCAGCATTTT.

In its sample, this clonotype was seen many times. V is TRBV6-1 and J is TRBJ1-2, with D maybe TRBD1 (5 bases). Trimming pared 10 bases from V and 4 bases from J, leaving 10 bases between. In germline, CDR1 is MNHNS, CDR2 SASEGT. The CDR3 has 11 amino acids. CDR3 sequence: CATSDIYGYTF. The CDR3 nucleotides read TGTGCCACCTCGGACATCTATGGCTACACCTTC.

The chain couples TRBV20-1 to TRBJ1-2, with D possibly TRBD1 on 5 matching bases. Germline V CDR1 and CDR2: DFQATT, SNEGSKA (reference sequence). V lost 6 bases to trimming and J lost 8 bases, with 19 bases between them. This CDR3 has 13 amino acids. The CDR3 spells CSAVPRERVGYTF. The CDR3, as DNA: TGCAGTGCCGTTCCCAGGGAACGGGTCGGCTACACCTTC.

This clonotype was recorded at least ten times. The V call is TRBV12-3 or TRBV12-4, the J call TRBJ2-1, with 7 nucleotides matching TRBD2. The trim removed 2 bases at V and 7 bases at J, leaving 11 bases unmatched. The CDR3 has 16 amino acids. The CDR3 nucleotides read TGTGCCAGCAGTTTATTTGGCGGGAGCGGGGAGAATGAGCAGTTCTTC. Translation gives CASSLFGGSGENEQFF.

The chain joins TRBV27 to TRBJ2-2, with TRBD2 matching over 12 bases. Germline trimming cut 3 bases from V and 7 bases from J; bases unmatched to any gene: 12. The germline V gene encodes CDR1 MNHEY and CDR2 SMNVEV (reference sequence). This CDR3 is 18 amino acids long. This chain's CDR3 is CASSFLAGGPRGGGELFF. CDR3 DNA sequence: TGTGCCAGCAGTTTCCTAGCGGGAGGGCCTCGTGGGGGCGGGGAGCTGTTTTTT.

Ten or more counts support this clonotype. The rearrangement joins TRBV19 to TRBJ2-5, with TRBD2 matching over 7 bases. Trimming removed 3 bases from V and 5 bases from J; junction bases left unmatched: 3. Germline CDR1 reads LNHDA; CDR2 reads SQIVND (reference sequence). The CDR3 is 13 amino acids. The CDR3 coding sequence is TGTGCCAGTAGTATGGACGGGGGGGAGACCCAGTACTTC. Translating it yields CASSMDGGETQYF.

This clonotype was seen many times. The V call is TRBV2, the J call TRBJ1-1; D unclear. This CDR3 spans 13 amino acids. The germline V gene encodes CDR1 SNHLY and CDR2 FYNNEI. Trimming stripped 10 bases from V and 1 base from J, with 13 bases between. DNA for the CDR3: TGTGCCACAGTCCTAGCGAAGAACACTGAAGCTTTCTTT. This encodes CATVLAKNTEAFF.

There are many counts of this clonotype. This chain connects TRBV28 to TRBJ2-7; D gene uncertain. V was shortened by 3 bases and J by 2 bases, with 5 bases between the two germline ends. CDR3 length: 12 residues. Germline CDR1 reads MDHEN; CDR2 reads SYDVKM. This chain's CDR3 is CASSFSTYEQYF. The CDR3 bases are TGTGCCAGCAGTTTTAGTACCTACGAGCAGTACTTC.

This clonotype has at least ten counts. The CDR3 spells CANPASWGRTGELFF. DNA of the CDR3: TGTGCCAACCCAGCTTCCTGGGGACGCACCGGGGAGCTGTTTTTT. The V call is TRBV7-9, the J call TRBJ2-2; D may correspond to TRBD1 or TRBD2 (5 bases each). The V and J ends lost 10 bases and 4 bases respectively, with 19 bases between them. From germline, CDR1 is SEHNR and CDR2 FQNEAQ (reference sequence). The CDR3 spans 15 residues.

This clonotype has more than one count but fewer than ten. The chain combines TRBV6-2 or TRBV6-3 with TRBJ2-7, with D perhaps matching TRBD2 (6 bases). Germline CDR1 reads MNHEY; CDR2 reads SVGEGT. Trimming removed 2 bases from V and 3 bases from J, with 11 bases in between. The CDR3 sequence is 14 residues long. Here the CDR3 reads CASSYESGHYEQYF. CDR3 nucleotides: TGTGCCAGCAGTTACGAGAGCGGGCACTACGAGCAGTACTTC.

This clonotype has ten or more counts. This chain links TRBV19 with TRBJ1-2; D uncertain. Germline V gene lookup returns CDR1 LNHDA and CDR2 SQIVND (reference sequence). Trimming removed 5 bases at V and 5 bases at J, with 12 bases between. CDR3 length: 13 residues. CDR3 sequence reads: CASSSTRIYGYTF. The CDR3 coding sequence is TGTGCCAGTAGTTCCACCAGGATTTATGGCTACACCTTC.

This clonotype has ten or more counts. The V gene is TRBV7-8, the J gene TRBJ2-1, with TRBD2 identical over 8 bases. The germline V gene encodes CDR1 SGHVS and CDR2 FQNEAQ. The CDR3 is 18 residues long. J gave up 0 bases and V 2 bases, and 9 bases lay outside the gene matches. Here the CDR3 reads CASSLRASGSSSYNEQFF. The CDR3 DNA follows: TGTGCCAGCAGCTTAAGGGCTAGCGGGTCTAGCTCCTACAATGAGCAGTTCTTC.

This clonotype came up many times. V is TRBV11-2 and J is TRBJ1-1; D may be TRBD1 (5 bases). Germline assignment: CDR1 SGHAT and CDR2 FQNNGV. The CDR3 loop spans 13 amino acids. V was clipped by 2 bases and J by 5 bases, with 9 bases between them. Written as DNA, the CDR3 is TGTGCCAGCAGCTTACCGTCAGGGACTGAAGCTTTCTTT. This gives the protein CASSLPSGTEAFF.

This clonotype showed up many times. The chain has TRBV2 and TRBJ1-1, with D perhaps matching TRBD1 (5 bases). V was clipped by 10 bases and J by 3 bases, with 12 bases between them. Germline V CDR1 and CDR2: SNHLY, FYNNEI. The CDR3 runs 12 residues. CDR3 sequence reads: CATMGEDTEAFF. CDR3 DNA sequence: TGTGCCACGATGGGGGAGGACACTGAAGCTTTCTTT. The full variable domain, rest sourced from reference TRBV2 and TRBJ1-1, is EPEVTQTPSHQVTQMGQEVILRCVPISNHLYFYWYRQILGQKVEFLVSFYNNEISEKSEIFDDQFSVERPDGSNFTLKIRSTKLEDSAMYFCATMGEDTEAFFGQGTRLTVV.

This clonotype was picked up many times. The V and J genes are TRBV12-5 and TRBJ2-7; D is possibly TRBD1 (6 bases). Germline CDR1 LGHNT, CDR2 FRNRAP. The CDR3 loop spans 15 amino acids. V lost 6 bases, J lost 3 bases, and 18 bases lay in between. CDR3 region: CASGNPGTLLYEQYF. In DNA form, the CDR3 reads TGTGCTAGTGGCAACCCCGGGACACTACTCTACGAGCAGTACTTC. Based on the CDR3 plus reference TRBV12-5 and TRBJ2-7, the full variable domain is DARVTQTPRHKVTEMGQEVTMRCQPILGHNTVFWYRQTMMQGLELLAYFRNRAPLDDSGMPKDRFSAEMPDATLATLKIQPSEPRDSAVYFCASGNPGTLLYEQYFGPGTRLTVT.

This clonotype was recorded many times. The rearrangement uses TRBV28 and TRBJ2-5; 7 bases align to TRBD2. V shed 2 bases, J shed 3 bases, and the junction held 3 bases outside the gene matches. CDR1 and CDR2 (germline): MDHEN, SYDVKM. The CDR3 contains 14 residues. CDR3 amino acids: CASSLGGEEETQYF. The CDR3 DNA follows: TGTGCCAGCAGTTTAGGGGGGGAAGAAGAGACCCAGTACTTC.

This clonotype was found many times. V gene TRBV27 combines with J gene TRBJ2-1; a possible D gene is TRBD2 (6 bases). Germline assignment: CDR1 MNHEY and CDR2 SMNVEV (reference sequence). The ends were cut back, 6 bases at V and 0 bases at J, with 15 bases in the middle. The CDR3 spans 16 residues. CDR3 sequence: CASSLAPGSSYNEQFF. As DNA, the CDR3 is TGTGCCAGCAGCTTGGCCCCCGGGAGCTCCTACAATGAGCAGTTCTTC.